These 8 T cell receptor beta chains were sequenced from one sample in a study of OX40 agonist ivuxolimab in advanced cancers. Some clones are missing from TCRdb's copy, which holds only in-frame ones; the method was immunoSEQ multiplex PCR. The sample has 61,000 or so clones; over 75% are singletons. The sample was CD4+ or CD8+ T cells sorted from blood, taken in a trial of the OX40 agonist ivuxolimab. The receptors derive from an adult with an advanced solid tumor such as melanoma, head and neck, liver or kidney cancer.

This clone came up once. The chain's CDR3 is CASSPDRGDYEQYF. In nucleotides, the CDR3 is TGTGCCAGCAGCCCGGACAGGGGGGACTACGAGCAGTACTTC. The gene calls are TRBV7-8 and TRBJ2-7; the match to TRBD1 covers 10 bases. This CDR3 comprises 14 residues. CDR1 is SGHVS and CDR2 is FQNEAQ in the germline V gene. V shed 5 bases, J shed 3 bases, and the junction held 4 bases outside the gene matches. Supplemented by reference TRBV7-8 and TRBJ2-7, the full variable domain reads GAGVSQSPRYKVAKRGQDVALRCDPISGHVSLFWYQQALGQGPEFLTYFQNEAQLDKSGLPSDRFFAERPEGSVSTLKIQRTQQEDSAVYLCASSPDRGDYEQYFGPGTRLTVT.

In its sample, this clone was seen a few times. The chain has TRBV14 and TRBJ1-1; no clear D gene. Per germline, CDR1 SGHDN and CDR2 FVKESK. Trimming removed 3 bases at V and 4 bases at J, with 15 bases between. The CDR3 sequence is 15 residues long. The CDR3 DNA is TGTGCCAGCAGCCACGATCTGATCGCGAGCACTGAAGCTTTCTTT. Its translation: CASSHDLIASTEAFF.

The chain employs TRBV9 and TRBJ2-1, with a tentative D call TRBD2 (5 bases). The CDR3 sequence is 14 residues long. Germline values: CDR1 SGDLS, CDR2 YYNGEE. Trimming removed 4 bases from V and 4 bases from J, with 12 bases in between. The CDR3, as DNA: TGTGCCAGCAGCCCCCTGCGAGGGTACAATGAGCAGTTCTTC. Translation: CASSPLRGYNEQFF.

The chain has TRBV30 and TRBJ1-2, with TRBD1 as a possible D gene (6 bases). Germline CDR1 is GTSNPN and CDR2 is SVGIG (reference sequence). The CDR3 has 14 amino acids. Trimming stripped 0 bases from V and 6 bases from J, with 14 bases between. The chain's CDR3 is CAWSVVGTRDGYTF. In DNA form, the CDR3 reads TGTGCCTGGAGTGTAGTAGGGACACGGGATGGCTACACCTTC.

Here the CDR3 reads CASSGDLSSTDTQYF. For the CDR3, the DNA is TGCGCCAGCAGCGGGGACTTGTCTAGCACAGATACGCAGTATTTT. The chain joins TRBV5-1 to TRBJ2-3; D possibly corresponds to TRBD2 (6 bases). Germline assignment: CDR1 SGHRS and CDR2 YFSETQ. V dropped 4 bases and J dropped 0 bases, with 12 bases sitting between them. The CDR3 spans 15 residues.

The chain recombines TRBV7-2 with TRBJ2-5; weak D call: TRBD2 (5 bases). Trimming left V 5 bases short and J 5 bases short, with 12 bases between. The germline gives CDR1 SGHTA, CDR2 FQGNSA. The CDR3 sequence is 13 residues long. The DNA of the CDR3 is TGTGCCAGCAGCCTAACCTCGGGGGAGACCCAGTACTTC. The encoded protein is CASSLTSGETQYF.

The chain has TRBV5-1 and TRBJ2-7; 8 bases line up with TRBD1. The V segment lost 2 bases and the J segment 0 bases; nucleotides outside the gene matches: 4. The CDR3 totals 15 residues. The germline CDR1 and CDR2 sequences are SGHRS and YFSETQ. Here the CDR3 reads CASSLGQGSSYEQYF. The DNA for the CDR3 is TGCGCCAGCAGCTTAGGACAGGGAAGCTCCTACGAGCAGTACTTC.

The CDR3 DNA follows: TGCGCCAGCAGCCTAGGTCTCAGCAGCGATACGCAGTATTTT. This translates into CASSLGLSSDTQYF. The rearrangement joins TRBV4-3 to TRBJ2-3; D gene uncertain. From germline, CDR1 is LGHNA and CDR2 YSLEER. Deletions cut 4 bases from V and 6 bases from J, with 14 bases between. The CDR3 has 14 residues.